This T cell receptor (beta chain) originates from a study of vaccination and CD4 T cells after COVID-19. Study information: Post-diagnosis, post-COVID samples were collected after a median approximately 92 days, ranging 35 to 161. Timing of post-vaccine sample collection was a median around 72 days after dose two, with a range of 14 to 241.

Looked up from germline, CDR1 is SGHTA and CDR2 is FQGNSA. The junction had 13 bases not matched to a gene; V was cut back by 5 bases and J by 8 bases. The CDR3 spans 16 residues. CD4+ T cells that had been cultured provided DNA sequenced with the Oncomine TCR Beta short-read assay. TCRdb itself ran the PCR reads through MiXCR, one entry per CDR3 protein. The profile shows under 20,000 distinct CDR3 sequences, about 45% of them singletons. Time point of the sample: late sampling 161 to 241 days after vaccination in a few convalescent patients. Treatment reported: roughly ten-day PBMC culture with coronavirus spike peptide pools or control peptides (ViraFEST assay). As concerns this clonotype: What it binds is not known.

The receptor was isolated from a human donor who had recovered from COVID-19. The gene calls are TRBV7-2 and TRBJ1-2, with 11 nucleotides matching TRBD1. The sequencing here drew on CD4+ T cells from blood, cultured in vitro, taken about 7 months after SARS-CoV-2 vaccination. CDR3 DNA: TGTGCCAGCAGCATACGGACAGGGGGCTTTACGGGCGGCTACACCTTC. Its translation is CASSIRTGGFTGGYTF.